This T cell receptor beta chain appears in the sequencing data of a study of early T cells in non-severe SARS-CoV-2 infection. Germline assignment: CDR1 DFQATT and CDR2 SNEGSKA (reference sequence). V was clipped by 7 bases and J by 1 base; unmatched bases: 12. CDR3 length equals 15 residues. Separate cDNA molecules each had unique molecular identifiers attached to them. TCRdb itself ran the 5' RACE reads through MiXCR, one entry per CDR3 protein. The data contain 30,000 to 45,000 distinct CDR3 sequences, about 3.9% of them singletons. This clonotype was recorded at least ten times. This receptor was taken from an adult who was a healthcare worker with PCR-confirmed SARS-CoV-2 infection or an uninfected control (not recorded which). The source material was whole blood. The chain joins TRBV20-1 to TRBJ2-5; 7 bases are a match to TRBD2. The CDR3 region has the DNA TGCAGTGTCCCGACTCGTAGCGGGCTCCAAGAGACCCAGTACTTC. It specifies CSVPTRSGLQETQYF.